The present T cell receptor (beta chain) was sequenced within a study of cytomegalovirus exposure and HLA in healthy donors. Study as a whole: The study's early data release held about 85 million unique TCRs from HLA-typed donors.

Primers: 60 Vbeta forward and 13 Jbeta reverse. Profiling relied on immunoSEQ multiplex PCR, and the TCRdb table lists in-frame clones only, not all of them. The table lists tens of thousands of clones, roughly two thirds of them singletons. This clone showed up just a few times. The germline CDR1 and CDR2 sequences are SEHNR and FQNEAQ (reference sequence). V was shortened by 6 bases and J by 2 bases, with 11 bases between the two germline ends. CDR3 length equals 14 residues. The receptor was derived from a man in his forties in good health and CMV-seropositive. J is TRBJ1-5 and V is TRBV7-9; D gene uncertain. The sequencing sample was made of PBMCs. The CDR3 DNA reads TGTGCCAGCAGTTCCGGAGGTGGCAATCAGCCCCAGCATTTT. This translates into CASSSGGGNQPQHF.